This section outlines one TCR beta chain sequence together with its context. Methods used by the authors: Researchers report that nucleated cell counts were estimated from reference gene primer amplification. Only in-frame clones appear in the TCRdb table, and some are missing; sequencing was by immunoSEQ multiplex PCR. The D gene and trimming were derived from the DNA, and the V and J assignments and clone size from that table. The sample lists approximately 230,000 clones; 82% were seen once. This sample was included in a study of blood T cell repertoires in COVID-19. Study at large: The study drew acute and convalescent COVID-19 samples from the United States, Italy and Spain.

From germline, CDR1 is DFQATT and CDR2 SNEGSKA (reference sequence). This CDR3 has 11 amino acids. V gave up 4 bases and J gave up 8 bases, with 11 bases separating them. V gene TRBV20-1 combines with J gene TRBJ1-2; D unclear. The receptor comes from a woman aged 80 or over with active or convalescent COVID-19. Sequences were obtained from peripheral blood. CDR3 in DNA: TGCAGTGCTATAGAAAATGAGGGCTACACCTTC. Translating gives CSAIENEGYTF.